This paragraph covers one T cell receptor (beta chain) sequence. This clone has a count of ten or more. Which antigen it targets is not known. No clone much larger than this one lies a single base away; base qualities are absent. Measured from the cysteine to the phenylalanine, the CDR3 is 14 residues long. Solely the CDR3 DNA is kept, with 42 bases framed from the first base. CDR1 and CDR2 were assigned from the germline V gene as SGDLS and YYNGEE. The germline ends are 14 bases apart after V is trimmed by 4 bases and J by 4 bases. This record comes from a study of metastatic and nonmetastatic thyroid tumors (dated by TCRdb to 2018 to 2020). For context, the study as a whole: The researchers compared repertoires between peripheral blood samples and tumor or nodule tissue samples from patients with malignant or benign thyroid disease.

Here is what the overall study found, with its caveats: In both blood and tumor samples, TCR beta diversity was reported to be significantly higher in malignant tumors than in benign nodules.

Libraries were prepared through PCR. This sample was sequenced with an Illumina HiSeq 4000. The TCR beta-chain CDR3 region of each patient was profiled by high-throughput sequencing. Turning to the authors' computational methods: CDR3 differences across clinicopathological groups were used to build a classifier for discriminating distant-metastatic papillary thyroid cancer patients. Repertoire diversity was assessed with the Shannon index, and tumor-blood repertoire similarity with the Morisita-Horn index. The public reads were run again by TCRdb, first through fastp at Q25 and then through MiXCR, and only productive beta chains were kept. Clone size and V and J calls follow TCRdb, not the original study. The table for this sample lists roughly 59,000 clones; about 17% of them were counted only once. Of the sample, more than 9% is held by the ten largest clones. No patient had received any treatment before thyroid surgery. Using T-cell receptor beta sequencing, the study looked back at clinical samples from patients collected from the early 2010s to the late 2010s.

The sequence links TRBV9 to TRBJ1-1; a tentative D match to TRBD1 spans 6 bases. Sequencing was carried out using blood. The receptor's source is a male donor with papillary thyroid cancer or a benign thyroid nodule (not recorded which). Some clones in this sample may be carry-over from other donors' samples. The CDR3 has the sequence CASSYGRGSTEAFF. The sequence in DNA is TGTGCCAGCAGCTATGGCAGGGGATCCACTGAAGCTTTCTTT.